What follows are 2 T cell receptor beta chains derived from one specimen sequenced in a study of blood T cell repertoires in COVID-19. Clones were sequenced by immunoSEQ multiplex PCR, and TCRdb holds only the in-frame ones, with some missing. The sample lists more than 200,000 clones, 75% to 90% occurring once. The sequenced sample consisted of peripheral blood. The receptor set was obtained from a woman aged 70 to 79 with active or convalescent COVID-19.

The chain couples TRBV18 to TRBJ2-1, with a tentative D call TRBD1 (7 bases). Trimming cost V 4 bases and J 4 bases, with 11 bases left between them. The CDR3 loop spans 14 amino acids. The germline V gene has CDR1 KGHSH and CDR2 LQKENI. The CDR3 sequence: CASSRGTEYNEQFF. CDR3 sequence (DNA): TGTGCCAGCTCACGCGGGACAGAGTACAATGAGCAGTTCTTC.

The rearrangement joins TRBV27 to TRBJ1-1, with D possibly TRBD1 on 5 matching bases. There are 14 residues in the CDR3. Per the germline V gene, CDR1 is MNHEY and CDR2 is SMNVEV (reference sequence). V was shortened by 5 bases and J by 0 bases, with 10 bases between the two germline ends. CDR3 sequence (DNA): TGTGCCAGCAGTGCGGGACGGATGAACACTGAAGCTTTCTTT. Residues: CASSAGRMNTEAFF.